The clone carrying this T cell receptor (beta chain) was observed a few times. The data originate from a study of CD8+ T cells in alopecia areata. About the research overall: Each of the treated patients was given oral tofacitinib, 5 to 10 mg twice daily, for moderate-to-severe alopecia areata.

V lost 9 bases and J lost 0, with 9 bases in between. Per germline, CDR1 SNHLY and CDR2 FYNNEI. CDR3 size: 13 residues. Reverse transcribed after extraction, RNA yielded cDNA as the sequencing template. Sequencing used immunoSEQ multiplex PCR; TCRdb keeps in-frame clones, though not all of them. Seen here are more than 150,000 clones, 45% to 60% observed once, and the top ten hold over 9.5%. The treatment here: oral pan-JAK inhibitor, 5-10 mg twice daily. The sequencing here drew on CD8+ T cells sorted from blood, taken between weeks 51 and 52, from a patient treated with tofacitinib. The chain uses TRBV2 and TRBJ2-1, with a possible D match to TRBD2 (5 bases). This clonotype was obtained from a human donor with alopecia areata. The CDR3 protein is CASRTDSYNEQFF. The CDR3 DNA reads as TGTGCCAGTCGGACTGACTCCTACAATGAGCAGTTCTTC.